This T cell receptor beta chain was documented in a study of blood T cell repertoires in COVID-19. At the level of the study: Acute and convalescent COVID-19 samples came from the United States, Italy and Spain. PBMCs, B-cell-depleted T cells, or T cells were the source of the cDNA or gDNA that made up the material.

Study processing details: Amplification of reference gene primers was used by the study to estimate nucleated cell counts. Measured with immunoSEQ multiplex PCR; TCRdb has only the in-frame clones, and not every one. V and J calls plus clone size are reproduced from that table; the DNA served to infer D and trimming. Of roughly 220,000 clones listed, over 75% are singletons. The CDR3 contains 15 residues. V lost 0 bases to trimming and J lost 5 bases; unmatched junction nucleotides: 4. CDR1 SGHRS and CDR2 YFSETQ come from the germline V gene. The rearrangement joins TRBV5-1 to TRBJ1-4; 7 bases line up with TRBD1. The sample consisted of peripheral blood. The TCR sequence derives from an older man with acute or convalescent COVID-19. In nucleotides, the CDR3 is TGCGCCAGCAGCTTGGGGGACAGCCCAAATGAAAAACTGTTTTTT. Protein sequence: CASSLGDSPNEKLFF.